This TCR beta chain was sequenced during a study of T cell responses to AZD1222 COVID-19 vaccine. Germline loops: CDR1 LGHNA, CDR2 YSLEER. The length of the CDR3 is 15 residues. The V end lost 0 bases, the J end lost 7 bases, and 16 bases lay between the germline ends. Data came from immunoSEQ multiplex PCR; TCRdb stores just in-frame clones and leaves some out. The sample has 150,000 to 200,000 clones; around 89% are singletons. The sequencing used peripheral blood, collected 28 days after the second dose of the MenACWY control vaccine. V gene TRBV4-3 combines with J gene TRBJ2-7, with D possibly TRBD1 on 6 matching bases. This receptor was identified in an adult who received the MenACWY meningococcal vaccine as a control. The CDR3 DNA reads TGCGCCAGCAGCCAAGATCTCGCAGGGGCGTATGAGCAGTACTTC. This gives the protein CASSQDLAGAYEQYF.